What follows are 14 T cell receptor beta chains derived from one specimen sequenced in a study of immune evolution from preneoplasia to lung adenocarcinoma. Clones were read by immunoSEQ multiplex PCR, and TCRdb kept only the in-frame ones, dropping some. Altogether roughly 7,800 clones are present, 72% being singletons, with the ten largest covering approximately 11%. Source material: FFPE lung adenocarcinoma in situ tissue. The receptors derive from a donor older than 65 with lung adenocarcinoma. Some clones in this sample may be carry-over from other donors' samples.

The chain combines TRBV18 with TRBJ1-1; the D gene is possibly TRBD1 (5 bases). V was trimmed by 6 bases and J by 7 bases, leaving 18 bases between them. The CDR3 is 14 residues long. The germline V gene has CDR1 KGHSH and CDR2 LQKENI. CDR3 DNA: TGTGCCAGCTCCCGGGACTCCCTCTTTGGTGAAGCTTTCTTT. Encoded protein: CASSRDSLFGEAFF.

V is TRBV19 and J is TRBJ2-3, with a weak D call TRBD2 (6 bases). Per germline, CDR1 LNHDA and CDR2 SQIVND (reference sequence). V lost 6 bases and J 0 bases, leaving 16 bases between the germline ends. The CDR3 has 16 residues. The CDR3 is CASRGGDIPSTDTQYF. The CDR3 coding sequence is TGTGCCAGTAGGGGCGGGGATATACCTAGCACAGATACGCAGTATTTT.

The CDR3 sequence is CASSRTALGAQYF. The CDR3 nucleotides are TGTGCCAGCAGCCGGACAGCCCTGGGCGCCCAGTACTTC. The chain links TRBV28 to TRBJ2-5, with TRBD1 as a possible D gene (6 bases). V was trimmed by 6 bases and J by 9 bases, leaving 17 bases between them. Germline CDR1 reads MDHEN; CDR2 reads SYDVKM. The CDR3 length is 13 residues.

The CDR3 is CASSYRTGRQYF. The CDR3 region has the DNA TGTGCCAGCAGCTACCGGACAGGGAGGCAGTATTTT. This chain joins TRBV7-3 and TRBJ2-3; 8 positions match TRBD1. V was clipped by 4 bases and J by 11 bases; unmatched bases: 5. Germline CDR1 is SGHTA and CDR2 is FQGTGA. This CDR3 is built from 12 residues. The variable domain in full, completed from reference TRBV7-3 and TRBJ2-3, reads GAGVSQTPSNKVTEKGKYVELRCDPISGHTALYWYRQSLGQGPEFLIYFQGTGAADDSGLPNDRFFAVRPEGSVSTLKIQRTERGDSAVYLCASSYRTGRQYFGPGTRLTVL.

The chain is built from TRBV7-8 and TRBJ1-5; the D gene is possibly TRBD1 (5 bases). Trimming removed 1 base from V and 6 bases from J, with 7 bases in between. CDR3 size: 13 residues. Germline V gene lookup returns CDR1 SGHVS and CDR2 FQNEAQ. Here the CDR3 reads CASSLDRGQPQHF. DNA for the CDR3: TGTGCCAGCAGCTTAGATAGGGGTCAGCCCCAGCATTTT.

This chain uses TRBV21-1 with TRBJ2-4. TRBV21-1 is a documented pseudogene. The CDR3 loop spans 16 amino acids. CDR3 loop: CASRLSRGDAKNIQYF. CDR3 in DNA: TGTGCCAGCAGGCTGTCAAGAGGGGACGCCAAAAACATTCAGTACTTC.

The gene calls are TRBV19 and TRBJ1-1; no reliable D call. The length of the CDR3 is 13 residues. Germline V gene lookup returns CDR1 LNHDA and CDR2 SQIVND (reference sequence). Trimming removed 2 bases from V and 8 bases from J, with 12 bases in between. CDR3 sequence reads: CASSIRSLREAFF. CDR3 bases: TGTGCCAGTAGTATACGGAGCCTAAGAGAAGCTTTCTTT. The complete variable domain, with remaining parts taken from reference TRBV19 and TRBJ1-1, reads DGGITQSPKYLFRKEGQNVTLSCEQNLNHDAMYWYRQDPGQGLRLIYYSQIVNDFQKGDIAEGYSVSREKKESFPLTVTSAQKNPTAFYLCASSIRSLREAFFGQGTRLTVV.

The gene calls are TRBV28 and TRBJ1-5; tentatively, D is TRBD1 (6 bases). This CDR3 contains 15 residues. The V and J ends lost 2 bases and 4 bases respectively, with 12 bases between them. Germline V gene sequence: CDR1 MDHEN, CDR2 SYDVKM. The CDR3 loop is CASSLVGQPNQPQHF. In DNA form, the CDR3 reads TGTGCCAGCAGTTTAGTCGGACAGCCTAATCAGCCCCAGCATTTT.

This chain joins TRBV7-9 and TRBJ2-1, with TRBD2 as a possible D gene (6 bases). Trimming removed 1 base from V and 7 bases from J, with 8 bases in between. This CDR3 is built from 13 residues. The V gene's germline CDR1 is SEHNR and CDR2 FQNEAQ (reference sequence). In DNA, the CDR3 is TGTGCCAGCAGCTTAGATGGGGGGAATGAGCAGTTCTTC. Amino acid sequence: CASSLDGGNEQFF.

The chain joins TRBV5-1 to TRBJ2-7; the D is unclear. CDR1 and CDR2 (germline): SGHRS, YFSETQ. The V end was cut by 4 bases, the J end by 2 bases, with 4 bases between. This CDR3 region has 11 residues. The CDR3 DNA follows: TGCGCCAGCAGCGAGGCCTACGAGCAGTACTTC. Its protein product is CASSEAYEQYF.

V and J are TRBV18 and TRBJ1-2, with a tentative D call TRBD1 (5 bases). The CDR3 spans 13 residues. The germline V gene has CDR1 KGHSH and CDR2 LQKENI. The V and J ends lost 6 bases and 8 bases respectively, with 16 bases between them. CDR3 region: CASSSRGDGGYTF. The CDR3 DNA follows: TGTGCCAGCTCCTCAAGAGGGGACGGAGGCTACACCTTC.

This chain connects TRBV19 to TRBJ1-2; D unresolved. V dropped 3 bases and J dropped 4 bases, with 12 bases sitting between them. The CDR3 covers 14 residues. Germline V CDR1 and CDR2: LNHDA, SQIVND (reference sequence). CDR3: CASSINKGSYGYTF. CDR3 bases: TGTGCCAGTAGTATTAATAAGGGATCCTATGGCTACACCTTC.

V is TRBV5-6 and J is TRBJ1-6; D is ambiguous. V lost 1 base to trimming and J lost 9 bases, with 11 bases between them. CDR1 and CDR2 (germline): SGHDT, YYEEEE. This CDR3 is 14 amino acids long. The CDR3 protein is CASSLPSGISPLHF. DNA of the CDR3: TGTGCCAGCAGCTTGCCGTCGGGGATTTCACCCCTCCACTTT.

V is TRBV27 and J is TRBJ2-2; perhaps TRBD1 as D (5 bases). Germline V CDR1 and CDR2: MNHEY, SMNVEV (reference sequence). This CDR3 has 16 amino acids. V was shortened by 2 bases and J by 4 bases, with 14 bases between the two germline ends. CDR3 coding DNA: TGTGCCAGCAGTTTAACGCCCGCCAGGGTCACCGGGGAGCTGTTTTTT. Encoded protein: CASSLTPARVTGELFF.